This TCR beta chain was found in a study of CD8 T cells in Susac syndrome. V dropped 6 bases and J dropped 4; count of bases not matched to a gene: 12. Germline V gene sequence: CDR1 MNHEY, CDR2 SVGEGT. This CDR3 spans 16 amino acids. CD8+ and CD4+ T cells taken from blood had their TCR beta sequenced. Random hexamers were used to reverse transcribe the RNA input (roughly 0.5 to 1 ug). Amplification of TCR beta CDR3 spanned 54 Vbeta and 13 Jbeta via immunoSEQ multiplex PCR. TCRdb ran MiXCR on the immunoSEQ multiplex PCR reads and lists one entry per CDR3 protein. Here the sample spans fewer than 200,000 distinct CDR3 sequences, approximately 93% being singletons.

The TCR comes from a human donor in good health. The rearrangement uses TRBV6-2 or TRBV6-3 and TRBJ2-3; 8 bases are a match to TRBD2. Sequencing was carried out using CD4+ T cells from PBMCs. The CDR3 loop is CASRNIDGGAPDTQYF. As DNA, the CDR3 is TGTGCCAGCAGAAACATCGACGGGGGGGCCCCAGATACGCAGTATTTT.